This T cell receptor beta chain was captured by sequencing in a study of blood T cell repertoires in COVID-19 (dated by TCRdb to the early 2020s). For the wider study: Samples covering the acute and convalescent phases of COVID-19 were provided by collaborators in the United States, Italy and Spain. Samples came from the ongoing ImmuneRACE study (first 160 participants) plus 1,254 subjects from 6 global collaborators. The sample metadata nearly always contained a de-identified subject ID, COVID-19 status, age in years and sex. The dataset comprised deeply sampled blood TCRbeta repertoires from subjects exposed to, actively infected with, or recovered from COVID-19. The material from the prospective study consisted of cDNA or gDNA derived from T cells, B-cell-depleted T cells, or PBMCs. Where available, HLA class I and class II types were obtained from metadata supplied by the sample provider rather than from assay-based typing. The repertoires were released in a freely available public database intended as a resource for research on the immune response to SARS-CoV-2. What the work shows at the level of the full study, not this receptor alone: The quantity of clinical and demographic metadata differed by source and by participant and was supplied without curation.

Turning to this clone: Which antigen it targets is not known. Per-base qualities were not stored, and no clone one base away is much larger.

TCRbeta CDR3 regions were amplified from genomic DNA by means of the immunoSEQ Assay, a bias-controlled multiplex PCR. Regarding the original processing steps: The number of nucleated cells in each sample was estimated from the amplification of reference gene primers within the assay. To quantify the absolute abundance of each unique TCRbeta CDR3 rearrangement, sequence reads were collapsed and filtered. For each sample, productive Simpson clonality was calculated by taking the square root of Simpson's diversity index across productive rearrangements. This is the immuneACCESS table as TCRdb keeps it, with only in-frame sequences that have V and J called. A part of the clones is gone; compared with another copy, unresolved V genes explain less than half, and the rest is unexplained. The D gene and trimming were derived from the DNA, and the V and J assignments and clone size from that table. The sample profile shows 300,000 to 450,000 clones; about 89% of them were found once. The ten largest make up about 9.4% of the sample.

One collaborating source in Seattle enrolled patients while the patients were actively infected and followed the patients over time throughout the course of disease. The collaborating institutions used their own protocols to collect whole blood in K2EDTA tubes. For TCRbeta analysis, collaborators shipped samples in one of three forms: frozen whole blood, isolated PBMCs, or DNA extracted from either of those sample types. The CDR3 goes from the cysteine to the phenylalanine over 18 residues. The entry retains the CDR3 DNA only, 54 bases that are in frame from base 1. Clipping removes 3 bases from V and 5 bases from J, with 11 as the unmatched junction base count. CDR1 ENHRY and CDR2 SYGVKD were looked up in the germline V gene.

The V gene is TRBV10-3 and the J gene is TRBJ2-7, and TRBD2 matches 15 of the central bases. Sequenced sample: peripheral blood. The clonotype originates from a woman in her twenties or thirties with COVID-19, enrolled during active disease. CDR3 reads: CAISDRKGLAGGDNEQYF. The DNA is TGTGCCATCAGTGATAGGAAGGGACTAGCGGGAGGCGATAACGAGCAGTACTTC.